This is a list of T cell receptor beta chains from one sample in a study of OX40 agonist ivuxolimab in advanced cancers. Repertoires were generated with immunoSEQ multiplex PCR, while TCRdb's copy carries only in-frame clones and drops some. Among roughly 72,000 clones listed, about 94% were seen once. Sequencing was performed on CD4+ or CD8+ T cells sorted from blood, taken in a trial of the OX40 agonist ivuxolimab. Every receptor here comes from an adult with an advanced solid tumor such as melanoma, head and neck, liver or kidney cancer. Each CDR3 is given with its conserved first and last residue. D genes are given only for firm matches. The listing skips clone size in some rows; elsewhere it reads once, few, many or a size class.

TRBJ2-7 | . | . | TRBV5-6 | TGTGCCAGCAGTTTGGGGAGCGACTACGAGCAGTACTTC | CASSLGSDYEQYF
TRBJ2-2 | once | . | TRBV7-8 | TGTGCCAGCGGCCTTTCAAGGGGGACCGGGGAGCTGTTTTTT | CASGLSRGTGELFF
TRBJ1-5 | . | . | TRBV6-1 | TGTGCCAGCAGTGACCCCCAGGGCTCCAATCAGCCCCAGCATTTT | CASSDPQGSNQPQHF
TRBJ2-1 | . | TRBD2 | TRBV27 | TGTGCCAGCAGTCAGCGGGGCAGTGAGCAGTTCTTC | CASSQRGSEQFF
TRBJ2-1 | . | . | TRBV9 | TGTGCCAGCAGCGTGGGGTATGAGCAGTTCTTC | CASSVGYEQFF
TRBJ1-2 | . | TRBD1 | TRBV7-9 | TGTGCCAGCAGCTCCACGGACAGGGGGCCACGAAGTAACTATGGCTACACCTTC | CASSSTDRGPRSNYGYTF
TRBJ2-7 | . | . | TRBV28 | TGTGCCAGCGTTCCGGGGCAGGGACCGTCCTACGAGCAGTACTTC | CASVPGQGPSYEQYF
TRBJ2-1 | . | . | TRBV11-3 | TGTGCCAGCAGCTTAGGGACCATCAATGAGCAGTTCTTC | CASSLGTINEQFF
TRBJ2-7 | . | TRBD2 | TRBV28 | TGTGCCAGCAGTTGGGAAGCGGGAGAGGCTGAGAGGCAGTACTTC | CASSWEAGEAERQYF
TRBJ2-7 | . | TRBD1 | TRBV19 | TGTGCCAGTAGTATTAATCTTCGACAGGGGCACGACGAACAGTACTTC | CASSINLRQGHDEQYF
TRBJ1-1 | . | . | TRBV11-2 | TGTGCCAGCAGCTTTGAGGGGTTCACTGAAGCTTTCTTT | CASSFEGFTEAFF
TRBJ1-3 | once | TRBD1 | TRBV4-1 | TGCGCCAGCAGCCCCTCGGGGGGAGACCCCGGGACAGGGGGCTTGCGAAACACCATATATTTT | CASSPSGGDPGTGGLRNTIYF
TRBJ2-7 | . | . | TRBV7-9 | TGTGCCAGCAGCCCACGGTCAGCGGCCTACGAGCAGTACTTC | CASSPRSAAYEQYF
TRBJ2-1 | . | TRBD2 | TRBV4-1 | TGCGCCAGCAGCCAAGAGAGTAGCGGGACCTACAATGAGCAGTTCTTC | CASSQESSGTYNEQFF
TRBJ1-1 | . | . | TRBV11-2 | TGTGCCAGCAGCTTCGTTCACACTGAAGCTTTCTTT | CASSFVHTEAFF
TRBJ1-2 | few | . | TRBV5-1 | TGCGCCAGCAGCTTGATCGGACCGACTACCTATGGCTACACCTTC | CASSLIGPTTYGYTF
TRBJ1-5 | . | . | TRBV5-6 | TGTGCCAGCAGCTTGGGCGGTAGCAATCAGCCCCAGCATTTT | CASSLGGSNQPQHF
TRBJ1-1 | . | . | TRBV29-1 | TGCAGCGCCGACGGGGGACCTGAAGCTTTCTTT | CSADGGPEAFF
TRBJ1-1 | . | . | TRBV9 | TGTGCCAGCTACTACCTACGAGCGGAGGACTCGCACACTGAAGCTTTCTTT | CASYYLRAEDSHTEAFF
TRBJ2-3 | . | TRBD2 | TRBV27 | TGTGCCAGCAGTAGAGGGAGGGCAGATACGCAGTATTTT | CASSRGRADTQYF
TRBJ2-7 | . | TRBD2 | TRBV7-9 | TGTGCCAGCAGCCGTAGCGGGGGGATCCCCTACGAGCAGTACTTC | CASSRSGGIPYEQYF
TRBJ2-7 | . | . | TRBV27 | TGTGCCAGCAGTTTCGGGGGTTCCGAGCAGTACTTC | CASSFGGSEQYF
TRBJ2-1 | . | . | TRBV7-3 | TGTGCCAGCGGGGGAGCGAACAATGAGCAGTTCTTC | CASGGANNEQFF
TRBJ2-3 | . | TRBD2 | TRBV7-3 | TGTGCCAGCAGCTCCACGACTAGCGGGGGGAGCACAGATACGCAGTATTTT | CASSSTTSGGSTDTQYF
TRBJ1-1 | . | . | TRBV4-1 | TGCGCCAGCCTCAGCCAAGGAAAGGCGAACACTGAAGCTTTCTTT | CASLSQGKANTEAFF
TRBJ2-6 | . | . | TRBV27 | TGTGCCAGCACCCAAGGGAGTCGGCTGGCCCCTGGGGCCAACGTCCTGACTTTC | CASTQGSRLAPGANVLTF
TRBJ1-2 | . | . | TRBV7-2 | TGTGCCAGCAGCTTTACCGGGGGCGAGACCTACTATGGCTACACCTTC | CASSFTGGETYYGYTF
TRBJ1-2 | once | . | TRBV27 | TGTGCCAGCACGGGGGGTGGAGGCTACACCTTC | CASTGGGGYTF
TRBJ2-7 | . | . | TRBV7-2 | TGTGCCAGCAGCACCTACTCCTACGAGCAGTACTTC | CASSTYSYEQYF